The clone carrying this T cell receptor beta chain appeared a few times. Its antigen is still unknown. V lost 3 bases to trimming and J lost 8 bases, with 20 bases between them. This CDR3 is built from 16 residues. Time point given: sample taken at primary tumor resection. Unsorted whole RNA samples from tumor, nontumor lung or frozen PBMC were sequenced. A total of 72 untreated early-stage non-small cell lung cancer patients served as donors. TCR cDNA molecules were tagged individually, and each one carried a unique molecular identifier. TCRdb reprocessed the 5' RACE reads with MiXCR, giving one entry per CDR3 protein. Of more than 65,000 distinct CDR3 sequences in the sample, roughly 12% are singletons; the top ten hold approximately 4.2%. The source of the sample is a study of spatial heterogeneity in lung cancer. Study summary: Combinations of a unique TCR and a UMI were tallied in raw reads, and on average each appeared more than ten times. Points from the study as a whole: In blood, ubiquitous expanded tumor TCRs appeared more at resection than follow-up.

The sequence was collected from a male donor with early-stage non-small cell lung cancer. The rearrangement uses TRBV23-1 and TRBJ2-1; no clear D gene. TRBV23-1 is an ORF, and what it does is uncertain. Sequencing was performed on PBMCs, taken at surgery. This CDR3 reads CASSHPGPKRVDEQFF. The CDR3 DNA is TGCGCCAGCAGTCACCCTGGCCCAAAACGAGTCGATGAGCAGTTCTTC.